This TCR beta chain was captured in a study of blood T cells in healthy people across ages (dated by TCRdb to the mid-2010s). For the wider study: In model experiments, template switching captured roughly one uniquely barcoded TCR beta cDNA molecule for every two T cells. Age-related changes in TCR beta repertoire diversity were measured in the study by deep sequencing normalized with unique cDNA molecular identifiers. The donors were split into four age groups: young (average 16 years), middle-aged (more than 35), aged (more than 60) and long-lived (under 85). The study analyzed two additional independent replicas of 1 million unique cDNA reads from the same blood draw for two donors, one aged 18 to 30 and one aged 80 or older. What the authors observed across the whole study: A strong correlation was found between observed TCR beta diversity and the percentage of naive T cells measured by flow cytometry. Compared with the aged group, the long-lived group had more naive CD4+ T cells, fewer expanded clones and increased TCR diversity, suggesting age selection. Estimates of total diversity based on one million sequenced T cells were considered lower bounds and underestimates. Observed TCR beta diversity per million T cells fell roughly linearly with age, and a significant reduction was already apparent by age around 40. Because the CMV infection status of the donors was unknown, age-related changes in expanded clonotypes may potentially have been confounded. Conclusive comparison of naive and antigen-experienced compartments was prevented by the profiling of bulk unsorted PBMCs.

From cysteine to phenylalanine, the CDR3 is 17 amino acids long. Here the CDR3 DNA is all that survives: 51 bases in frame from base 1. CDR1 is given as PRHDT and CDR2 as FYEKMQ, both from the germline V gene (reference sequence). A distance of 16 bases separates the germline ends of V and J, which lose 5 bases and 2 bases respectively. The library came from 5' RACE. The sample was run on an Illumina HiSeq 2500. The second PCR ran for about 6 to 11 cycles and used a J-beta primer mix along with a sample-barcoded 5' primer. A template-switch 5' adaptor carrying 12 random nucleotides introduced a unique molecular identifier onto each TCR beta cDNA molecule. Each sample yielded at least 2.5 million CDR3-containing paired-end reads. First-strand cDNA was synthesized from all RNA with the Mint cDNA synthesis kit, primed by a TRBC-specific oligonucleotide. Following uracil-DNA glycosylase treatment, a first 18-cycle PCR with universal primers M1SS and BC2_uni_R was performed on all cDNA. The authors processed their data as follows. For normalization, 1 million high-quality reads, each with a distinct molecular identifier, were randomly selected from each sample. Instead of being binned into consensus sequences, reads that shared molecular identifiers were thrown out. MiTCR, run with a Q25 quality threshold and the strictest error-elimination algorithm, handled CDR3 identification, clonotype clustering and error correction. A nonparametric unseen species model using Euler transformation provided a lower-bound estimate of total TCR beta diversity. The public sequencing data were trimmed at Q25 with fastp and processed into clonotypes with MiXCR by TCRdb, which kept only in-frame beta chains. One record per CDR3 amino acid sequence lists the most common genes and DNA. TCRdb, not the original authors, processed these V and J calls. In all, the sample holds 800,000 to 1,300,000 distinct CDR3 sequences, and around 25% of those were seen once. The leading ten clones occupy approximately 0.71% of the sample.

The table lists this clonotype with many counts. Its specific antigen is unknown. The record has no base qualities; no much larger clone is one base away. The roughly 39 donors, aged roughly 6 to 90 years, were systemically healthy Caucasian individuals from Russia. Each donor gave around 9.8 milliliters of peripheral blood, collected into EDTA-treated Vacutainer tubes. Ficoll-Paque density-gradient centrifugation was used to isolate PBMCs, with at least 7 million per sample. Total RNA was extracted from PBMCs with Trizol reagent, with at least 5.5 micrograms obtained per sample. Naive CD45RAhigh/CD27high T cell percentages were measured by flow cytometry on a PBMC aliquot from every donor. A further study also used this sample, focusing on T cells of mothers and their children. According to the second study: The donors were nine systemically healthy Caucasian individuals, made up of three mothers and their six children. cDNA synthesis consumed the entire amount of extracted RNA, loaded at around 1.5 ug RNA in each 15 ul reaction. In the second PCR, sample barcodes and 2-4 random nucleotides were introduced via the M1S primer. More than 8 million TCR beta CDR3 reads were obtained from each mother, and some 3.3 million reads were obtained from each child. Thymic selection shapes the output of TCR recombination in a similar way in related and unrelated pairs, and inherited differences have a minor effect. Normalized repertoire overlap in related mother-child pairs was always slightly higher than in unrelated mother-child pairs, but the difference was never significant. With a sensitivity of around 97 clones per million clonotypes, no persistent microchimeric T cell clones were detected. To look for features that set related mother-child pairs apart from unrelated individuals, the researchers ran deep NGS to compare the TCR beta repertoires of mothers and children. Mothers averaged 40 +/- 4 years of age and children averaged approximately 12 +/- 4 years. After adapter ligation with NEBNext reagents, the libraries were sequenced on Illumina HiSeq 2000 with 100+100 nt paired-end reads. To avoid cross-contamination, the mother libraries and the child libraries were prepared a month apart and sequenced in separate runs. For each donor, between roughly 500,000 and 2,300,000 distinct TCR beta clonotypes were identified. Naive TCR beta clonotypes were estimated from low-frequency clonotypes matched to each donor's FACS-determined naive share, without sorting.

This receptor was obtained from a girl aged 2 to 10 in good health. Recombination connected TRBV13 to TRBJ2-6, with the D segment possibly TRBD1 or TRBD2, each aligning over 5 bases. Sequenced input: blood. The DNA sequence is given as TGTGCCAGCAGCCGAGAGGGGACGGAGACTGGGGCCAACGTCCTGACTTTC. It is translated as CASSREGTETGANVLTF.